These T cell receptor beta chains were read from a single sample in a study of neurological immune-mediated disorders. TCRdb recomputed calls from the 5' RACE reads with MiXCR, one row per CDR3 protein. The repertoire consists of about 50,000 distinct CDR3 sequences, with approximately 10% occurring once and the leading ten covering over 20%. Sequences were obtained from PBMCs. Source of these receptors: a middle-aged woman with HTLV-1-associated myelopathy (HAM/TSP). The CDR3 runs from the conserved cysteine through the conserved F or W. The D gene is left open where the match is weak. Clone size is given as once, few, many or a size class.

TRBV12-3/TRBV12-4	NA	many	TRBJ1-2	CASTPQLGAYGYTF	TGTGCCAGCACCCCCCAGTTGGGGGCCTATGGCTACACCTTC
TRBV11-3	NA	many	TRBJ2-5	CASSSAWGRETQYF	TGTGCCAGCAGCTCCGCTTGGGGGAGAGAGACCCAGTACTTC
TRBV20-1	TRBD1	many	TRBJ2-4	CSASGGTGFAKNIQYF	TGCAGTGCTAGTGGGGGGACAGGGTTTGCCAAAAACATTCAGTACTTC
TRBV18	TRBD1	many	TRBJ1-1	CASSPRDRDNTEAFF	TGTGCCAGCTCACCGCGTGACAGGGATAACACTGAAGCTTTCTTT
TRBV9	NA	many	TRBJ2-6	CASSEALEAARFNVLTF	TGTGCCAGCAGCGAGGCCCTAGAAGCAGCCCGCTTCAACGTCCTGACTTTC
TRBV11-3	TRBD1	many	TRBJ1-1	CASSPWTGEVGGNTEAFF	TGTGCCAGCAGCCCCTGGACAGGCGAGGTTGGAGGGAACACTGAAGCTTTCTTT
TRBV7-2	NA	few	TRBJ2-3	CASGRGTIDTDTQYF	TGTGCCAGCGGTCGGGGGACCATTGACACAGATACGCAGTATTTT
TRBV10-2	TRBD1	many	TRBJ1-2	CASSRRQGILGYTF	TGCGCCAGCAGTAGAAGACAGGGAATCCTTGGCTACACCTTC
TRBV20-1	NA	many	TRBJ2-3	CSARDNLEATQYF	TGCAGTGCTAGAGATAACCTGGAGGCTACGCAGTATTTT
TRBV6-2/TRBV6-3	TRBD2	many	TRBJ2-7	CASSYSGGGRTYEQYF	TGTGCCAGCAGTTACTCGGGCGGGGGGCGGACCTACGAGCAGTACTTC